This TCR beta chain stems from a study of blood T cells in healthy people across ages. V was pared by 6 bases and J by 7 bases, with 16 bases between. This CDR3 spans 14 amino acids. Germline V gives CDR1 MNHEY, CDR2 SVGEGT. A sample-barcoded 5' primer and a J-beta primer mix were used in a second PCR of roughly 6 to 12 cycles. Carrying 12 random nucleotides, a template-switch adaptor labeled each individual cDNA molecule. TCRdb reanalysed the 5' RACE reads using MiXCR and keeps one entry per CDR3 protein. The sample has about 570,000 distinct CDR3 sequences, about 25% seen once. This clonotype has a handful of counts.

This chain joins TRBV6-2 or TRBV6-3 and TRBJ2-4; D possibly corresponds to TRBD1 (5 bases). The sequencing sample was made of blood. This TCR derives from a woman in her 70s in good health. The CDR3 bases are TGTGCCAGCAGAATCACAGGTTTTGGGAACATTCAGTACTTC. Encoded protein: CASRITGFGNIQYF.